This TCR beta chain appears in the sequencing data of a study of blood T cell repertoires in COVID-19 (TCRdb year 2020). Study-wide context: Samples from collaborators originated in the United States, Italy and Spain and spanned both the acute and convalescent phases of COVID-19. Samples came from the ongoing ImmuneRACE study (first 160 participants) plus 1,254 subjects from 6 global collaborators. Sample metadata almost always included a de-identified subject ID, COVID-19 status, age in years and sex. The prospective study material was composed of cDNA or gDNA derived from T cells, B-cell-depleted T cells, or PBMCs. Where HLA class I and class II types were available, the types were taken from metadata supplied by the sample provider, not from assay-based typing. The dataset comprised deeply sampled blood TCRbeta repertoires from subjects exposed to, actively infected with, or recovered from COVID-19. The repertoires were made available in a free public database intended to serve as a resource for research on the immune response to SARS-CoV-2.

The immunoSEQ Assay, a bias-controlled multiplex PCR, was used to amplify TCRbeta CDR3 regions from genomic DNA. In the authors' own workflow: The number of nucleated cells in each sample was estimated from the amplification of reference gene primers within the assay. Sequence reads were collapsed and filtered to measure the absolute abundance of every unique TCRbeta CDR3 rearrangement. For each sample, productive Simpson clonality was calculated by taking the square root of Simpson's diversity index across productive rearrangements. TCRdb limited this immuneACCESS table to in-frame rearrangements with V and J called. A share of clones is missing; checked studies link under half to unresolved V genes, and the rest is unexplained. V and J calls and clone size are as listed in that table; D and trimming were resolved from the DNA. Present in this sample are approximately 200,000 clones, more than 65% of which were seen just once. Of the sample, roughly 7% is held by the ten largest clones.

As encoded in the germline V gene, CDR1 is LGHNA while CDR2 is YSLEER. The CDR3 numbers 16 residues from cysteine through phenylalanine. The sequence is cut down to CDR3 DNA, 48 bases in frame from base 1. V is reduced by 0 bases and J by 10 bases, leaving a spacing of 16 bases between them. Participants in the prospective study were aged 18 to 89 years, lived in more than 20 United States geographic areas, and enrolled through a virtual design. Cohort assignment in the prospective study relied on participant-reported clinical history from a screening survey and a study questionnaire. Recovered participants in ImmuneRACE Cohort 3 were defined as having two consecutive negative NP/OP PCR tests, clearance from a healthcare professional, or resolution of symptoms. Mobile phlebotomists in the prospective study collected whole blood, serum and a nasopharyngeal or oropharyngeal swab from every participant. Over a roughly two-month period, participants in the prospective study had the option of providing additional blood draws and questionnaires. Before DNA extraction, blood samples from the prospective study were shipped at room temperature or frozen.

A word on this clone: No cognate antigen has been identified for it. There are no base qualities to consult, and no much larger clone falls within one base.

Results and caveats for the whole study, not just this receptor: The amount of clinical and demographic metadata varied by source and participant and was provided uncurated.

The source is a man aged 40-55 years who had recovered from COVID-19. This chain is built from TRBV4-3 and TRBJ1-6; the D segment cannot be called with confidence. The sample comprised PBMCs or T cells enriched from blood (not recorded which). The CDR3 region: CASSQDVRSSGSPLHF. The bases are TGCGCCAGCAGCCAAGATGTCAGGTCGTCGGGGTCACCCCTCCACTTT.